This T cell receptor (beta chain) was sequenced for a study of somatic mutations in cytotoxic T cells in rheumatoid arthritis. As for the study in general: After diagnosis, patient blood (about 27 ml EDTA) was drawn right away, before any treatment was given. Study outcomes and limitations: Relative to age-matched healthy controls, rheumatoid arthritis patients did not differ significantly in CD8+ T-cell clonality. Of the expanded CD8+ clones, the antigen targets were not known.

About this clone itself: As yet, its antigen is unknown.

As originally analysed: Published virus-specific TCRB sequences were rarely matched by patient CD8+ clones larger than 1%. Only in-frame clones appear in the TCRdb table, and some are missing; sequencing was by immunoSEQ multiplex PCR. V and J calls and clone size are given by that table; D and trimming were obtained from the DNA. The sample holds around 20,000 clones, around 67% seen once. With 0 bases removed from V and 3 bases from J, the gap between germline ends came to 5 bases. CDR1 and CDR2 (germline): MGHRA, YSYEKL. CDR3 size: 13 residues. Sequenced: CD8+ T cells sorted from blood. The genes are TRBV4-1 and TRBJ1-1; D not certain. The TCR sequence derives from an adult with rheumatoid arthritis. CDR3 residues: CASSQEIYTEAFF. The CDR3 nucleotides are TGCGCCAGCAGCCAAGAGATTTACACTGAAGCTTTCTTT.